This T cell receptor beta chain is drawn from a study of multiple sclerosis patients with progressive multifocal leukoencephalopathy. General study findings and limits: Less diverse TRB repertoires were suggested in most PML patients. Findings may reflect JC virus infection or just general immunocompromise.

TCRdb's copy holds only in-frame clones and misses some; the assay was immunoSEQ multiplex PCR. The data contain 25,000 to 35,000 clones, about 91% of them singletons. As to time point: before natalizumab initiation. Regarding this clone: The target antigen is unknown.

The CDR3 spans 14 residues. Germline values: CDR1 MNHEY, CDR2 SVGAGI. Trimming removed 4 bases from V and 7 bases from J, with 13 bases in between. The receptor was derived from a human donor with multiple sclerosis. This chain connects TRBV6-5 to TRBJ2-2; D not resolved. Sequenced material: PBMCs. CDR3 region: CASSSNTPFGELFF. CDR3 in DNA: TGTGCCAGCAGTTCCAATACTCCGTTCGGGGAGCTGTTTTTT.